The TCR beta chain under discussion was sequenced for a study of blood T cells in healthy people across ages. A second PCR, run for about 7 to 11 cycles, used a sample-barcoded 5' primer plus a J-beta primer mix. Each CDR3 protein is one row after TCRdb ran MiXCR on the 5' RACE reads. The sample yields 1.5 million or so distinct CDR3 sequences, 42% seen once. Remarks on this clonotype: Its specificity is not known.

Germline V gene lookup returns CDR1 DFQATT and CDR2 SNEGSKA (reference sequence). CDR3 length: 13 residues. Between the trimmed V and J ends, which lost 6 bases and 1 base, there was a span of 12 bases. The study, taken as a whole, reports: Calculation of diversity from one million T cells yielded estimates considered to be underestimates. There was no known CMV status for donors, so expanded clonotype changes were possibly confounded. Roughly linear age-related decline in beta diversity appeared, significant by age around 36.

The chain couples TRBV20-1 to TRBJ1-2; D is unclear. Sequencing used blood. This receptor was obtained from a woman aged 18-35 years in good health. The CDR3 spells CSAPPRLNYGYTF. In nucleotides, the CDR3 is TGCAGTGCCCCCCCTCGTCTTAACTATGGCTACACCTTC.